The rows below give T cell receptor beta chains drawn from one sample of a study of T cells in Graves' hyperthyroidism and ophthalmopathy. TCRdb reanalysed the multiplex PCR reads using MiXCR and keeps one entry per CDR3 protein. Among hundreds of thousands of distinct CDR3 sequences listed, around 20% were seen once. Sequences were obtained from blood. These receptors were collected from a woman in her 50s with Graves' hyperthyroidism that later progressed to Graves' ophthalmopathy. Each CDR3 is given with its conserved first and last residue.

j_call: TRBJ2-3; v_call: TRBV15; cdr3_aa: CATSRDPADTQYF
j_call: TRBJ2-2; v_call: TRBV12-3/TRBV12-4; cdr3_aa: CASSGGSGGPNTGELFF
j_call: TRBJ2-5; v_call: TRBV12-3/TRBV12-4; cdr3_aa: CASSQHEEETQYF
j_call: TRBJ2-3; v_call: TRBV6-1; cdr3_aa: CASSGLPGQGRGTDTQYF
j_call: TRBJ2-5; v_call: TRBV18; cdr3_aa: CASSPLDREKTQYF
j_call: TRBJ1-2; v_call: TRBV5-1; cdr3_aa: CASRAGESGYTF
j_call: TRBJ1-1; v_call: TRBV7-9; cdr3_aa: CASSLGSPANTEAFF
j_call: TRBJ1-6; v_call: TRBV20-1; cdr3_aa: CSAIFLGGKGGYNSPLHF
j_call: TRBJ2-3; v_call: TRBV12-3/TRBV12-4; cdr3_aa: CASYPTGVADTQYF
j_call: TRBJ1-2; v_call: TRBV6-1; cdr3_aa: CASSFRQGAYGYTF
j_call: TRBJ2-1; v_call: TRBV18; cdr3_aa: CASSLKGQGGRGEQFF
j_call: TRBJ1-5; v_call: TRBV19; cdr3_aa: CASTRQGLGNQPQHF
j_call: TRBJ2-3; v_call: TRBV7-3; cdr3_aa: CASSPRLTSTDTQYF
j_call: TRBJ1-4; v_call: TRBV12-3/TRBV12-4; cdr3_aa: CASSRPGGGNEKLFF
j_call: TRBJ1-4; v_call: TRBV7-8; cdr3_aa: CASSLGGSLWEKLFF
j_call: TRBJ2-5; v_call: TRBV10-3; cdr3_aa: CAIRNGGGQETQYF
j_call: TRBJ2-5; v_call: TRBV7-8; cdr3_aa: CASSNYSQETQYF
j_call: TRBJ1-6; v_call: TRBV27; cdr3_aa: CASRAPGTAFFLPLHF
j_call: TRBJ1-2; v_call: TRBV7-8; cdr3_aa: CASSSDDRGTYGYTF
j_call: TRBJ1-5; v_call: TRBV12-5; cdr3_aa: CASGPTGRGSNQPQHF
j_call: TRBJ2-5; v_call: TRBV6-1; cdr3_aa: CASSDGGTEETQYF
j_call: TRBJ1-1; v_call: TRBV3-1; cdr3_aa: CASISDGRTEAFF
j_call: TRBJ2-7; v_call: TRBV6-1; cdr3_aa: CASSRPNRGSAGIEQYF
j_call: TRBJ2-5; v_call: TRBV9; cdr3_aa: CASSAGGRETQYF
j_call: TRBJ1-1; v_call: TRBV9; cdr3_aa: CASSVGGVMNTEAFF
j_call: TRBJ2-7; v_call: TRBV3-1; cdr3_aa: CASSRPGAYEQYF
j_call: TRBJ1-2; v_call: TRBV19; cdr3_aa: CASSPIQGTDYGYTF
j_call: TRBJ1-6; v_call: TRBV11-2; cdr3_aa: CASTLDSHDGSPLHF
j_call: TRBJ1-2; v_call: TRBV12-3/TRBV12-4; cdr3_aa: CASSSDRGWLGYTF
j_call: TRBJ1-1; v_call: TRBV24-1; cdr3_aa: CATSDPAVAEAFF
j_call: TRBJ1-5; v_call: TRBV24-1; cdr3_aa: CATSAQTGSSNQPQHF
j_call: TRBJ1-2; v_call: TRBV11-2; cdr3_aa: CASSLWDRGRGYTF
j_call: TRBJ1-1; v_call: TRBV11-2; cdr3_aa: CASSKGQAINTEAFF
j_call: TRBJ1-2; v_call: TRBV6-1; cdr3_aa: CASSFRRRINYGYTF
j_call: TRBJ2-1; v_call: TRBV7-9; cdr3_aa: CASSLGQGMGYNEQFF
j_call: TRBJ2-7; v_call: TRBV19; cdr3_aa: CASSRLPSYEQYF
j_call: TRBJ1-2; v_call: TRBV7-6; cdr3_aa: CASSLDRGPSGYTF
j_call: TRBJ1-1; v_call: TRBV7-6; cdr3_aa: CASSIEQGTGMNTEAFF
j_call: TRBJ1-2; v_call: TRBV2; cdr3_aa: CASSEGRRNYGYTF
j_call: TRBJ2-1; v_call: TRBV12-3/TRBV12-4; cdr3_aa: CASRGDRYNEQFF
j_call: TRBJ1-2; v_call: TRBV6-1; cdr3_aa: CASRFRGDSNYGYTF
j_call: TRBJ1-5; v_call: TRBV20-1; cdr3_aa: CSARPEAGVVQPQHF
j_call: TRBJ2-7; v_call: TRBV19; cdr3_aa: CASSPSRGPYEQYF
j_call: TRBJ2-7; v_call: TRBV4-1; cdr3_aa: CASSPPGGGVDEQYF
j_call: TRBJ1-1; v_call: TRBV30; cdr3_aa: CAWAPGTPTGEAFF
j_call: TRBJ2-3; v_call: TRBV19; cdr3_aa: CASSTTRTELSTDTQYF
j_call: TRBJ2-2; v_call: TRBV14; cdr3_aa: CASSQTGWSGELFF
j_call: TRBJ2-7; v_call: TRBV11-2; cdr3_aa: CASSLAGISNEQYF
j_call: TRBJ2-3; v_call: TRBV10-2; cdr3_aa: CASSENRGGSTDTQYF
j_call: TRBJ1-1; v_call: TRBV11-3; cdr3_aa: CASSSQDGLAFF
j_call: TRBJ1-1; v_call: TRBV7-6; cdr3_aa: CASSLVASENTEAFF
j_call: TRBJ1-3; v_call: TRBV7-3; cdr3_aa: CASSFGGTEGNTIYF
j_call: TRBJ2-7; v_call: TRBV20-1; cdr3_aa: CSARSPYEQYF
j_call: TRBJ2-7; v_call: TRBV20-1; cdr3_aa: CSAAAYEQYF
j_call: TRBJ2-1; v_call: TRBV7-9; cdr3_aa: CASSWRGDSYNEQFF